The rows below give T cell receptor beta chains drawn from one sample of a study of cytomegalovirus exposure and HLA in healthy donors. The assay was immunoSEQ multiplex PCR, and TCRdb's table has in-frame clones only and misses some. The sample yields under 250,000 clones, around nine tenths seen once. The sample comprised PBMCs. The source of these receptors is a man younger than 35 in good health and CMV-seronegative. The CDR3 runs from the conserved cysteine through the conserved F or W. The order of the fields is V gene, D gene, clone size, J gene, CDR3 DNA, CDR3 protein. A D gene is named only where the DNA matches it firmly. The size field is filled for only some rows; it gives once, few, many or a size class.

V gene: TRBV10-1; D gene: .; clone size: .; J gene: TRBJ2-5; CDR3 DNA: TGCGCCAGCAGTCGGGGGAATGAAGAGACCCAGTACTTC; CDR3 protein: CASSRGNEETQYF
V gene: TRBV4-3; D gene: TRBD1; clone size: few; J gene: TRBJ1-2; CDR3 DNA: TGCGCCAGCAGCCAAGGGACAGGTCCCAACTATGGCTACACCTTC; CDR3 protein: CASSQGTGPNYGYTF
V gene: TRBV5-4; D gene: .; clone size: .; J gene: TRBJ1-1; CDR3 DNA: TGTGCCAGCAGCTTGTTAACCGGCACTGAAGCTTTCTTT; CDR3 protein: CASSLLTGTEAFF
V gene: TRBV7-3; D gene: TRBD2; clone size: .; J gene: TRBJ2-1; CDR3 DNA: TGTGCCAGCAGCTCGGGAGCGGGAGGGGTTGAGCAGTTCTTC; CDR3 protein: CASSSGAGGVEQFF
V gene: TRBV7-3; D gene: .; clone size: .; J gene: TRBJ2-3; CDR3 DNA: TGTGCCAGCAGCTACGGGTCTGGCACAGATACGCAGTATTTT; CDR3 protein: CASSYGSGTDTQYF
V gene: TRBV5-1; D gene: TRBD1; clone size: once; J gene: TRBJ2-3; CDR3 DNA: TGCGCCAGCAGCTTAGTCGGCCAGGGGGCAGATACGCAGTATTTT; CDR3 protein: CASSLVGQGADTQYF
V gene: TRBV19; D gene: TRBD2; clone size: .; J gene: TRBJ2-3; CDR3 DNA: TGTGCCAGTAGTCCCCGGGGGGTTGGTCAGAATACGCAGTATTTT; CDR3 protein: CASSPRGVGQNTQYF
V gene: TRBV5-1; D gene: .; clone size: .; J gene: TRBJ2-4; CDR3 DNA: TGCGCCAGCAGCTTGAGGCTAGAAGGCATTCAGTACTTC; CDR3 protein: CASSLRLEGIQYF
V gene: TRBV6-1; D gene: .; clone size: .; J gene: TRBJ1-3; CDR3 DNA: TGTGCCAGCAGGGAGCATATTGATGGAAACACCATATATTTT; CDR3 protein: CASREHIDGNTIYF
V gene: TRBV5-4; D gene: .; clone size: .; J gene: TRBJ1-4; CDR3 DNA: TGTGCCAGCAGCGGAAACTCCGGGACTCCTGAAAAACTGTTTTTT; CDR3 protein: CASSGNSGTPEKLFF
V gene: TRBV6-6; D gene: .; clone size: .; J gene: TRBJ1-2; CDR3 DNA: TGTGCCAGCAGTCAAGGGGAAGGCTATGGCTACACCTTC; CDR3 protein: CASSQGEGYGYTF
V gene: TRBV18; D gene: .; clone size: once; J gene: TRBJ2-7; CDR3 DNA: TGTGCCAGCTCACAAAATCGAGGGACACCCGAGCAGTACTTC; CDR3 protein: CASSQNRGTPEQYF
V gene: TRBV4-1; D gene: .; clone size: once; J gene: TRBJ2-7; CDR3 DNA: TGCGCCAGCAGCCAAGCCCCCAGACTTTACGAGCAGTACTTC; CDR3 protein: CASSQAPRLYEQYF
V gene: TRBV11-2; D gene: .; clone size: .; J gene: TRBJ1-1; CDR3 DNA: TGTGCCAGCAGCTTTCCAACAGCCGAAGCTTTCTTT; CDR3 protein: CASSFPTAEAFF
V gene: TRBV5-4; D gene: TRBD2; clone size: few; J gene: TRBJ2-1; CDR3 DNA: TGTGCCAGCAGCTTGGGACTAGCGGGACAGTTCTTC; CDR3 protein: CASSLGLAGQFF
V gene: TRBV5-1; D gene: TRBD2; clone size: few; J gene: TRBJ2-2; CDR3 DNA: TGCGCCAGCAGCTTGAGACTAGCGGGTGGCGCCGGGGAGCTGTTTTTT; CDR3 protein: CASSLRLAGGAGELFF
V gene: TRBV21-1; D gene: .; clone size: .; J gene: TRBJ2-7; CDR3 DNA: TGTGCCAGCAGGACTTTCACCTACGAGCAGTACTTC; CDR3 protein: CASRTFTYEQYF
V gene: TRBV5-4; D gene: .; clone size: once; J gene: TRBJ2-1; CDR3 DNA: TGTGCCAGCAGCTTGGCAGGGGCCAGTGAGCAGTTCTTC; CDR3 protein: CASSLAGASEQFF
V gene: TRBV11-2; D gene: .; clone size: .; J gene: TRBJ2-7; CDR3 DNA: TGTGCCAGCAGCTTAGGCGATAGTCTCTCCTACGAGCAGTACTTC; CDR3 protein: CASSLGDSLSYEQYF
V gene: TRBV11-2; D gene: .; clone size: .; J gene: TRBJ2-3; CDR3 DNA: TGTGCCAGCAGCTTGTACAGGGTCACAGATACGCAGTATTTT; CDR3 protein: CASSLYRVTDTQYF
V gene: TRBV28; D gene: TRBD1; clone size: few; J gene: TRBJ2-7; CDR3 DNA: TGTGCCAGCAGGCTTGGACAGGGCTCCTACGAGCAGTACTTC; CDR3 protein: CASRLGQGSYEQYF
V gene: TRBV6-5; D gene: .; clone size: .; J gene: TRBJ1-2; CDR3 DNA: TGTGCCAGCAGTTACTCGGCTTACTATGGCTACACCTTC; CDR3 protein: CASSYSAYYGYTF
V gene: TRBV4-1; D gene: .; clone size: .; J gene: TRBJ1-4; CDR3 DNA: TGCGCCAGCAGCTCCCCACCGGAGCAAAAACTGTTTTTT; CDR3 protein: CASSSPPEQKLFF
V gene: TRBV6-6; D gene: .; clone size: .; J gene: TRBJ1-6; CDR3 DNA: TGTGCCAGCGGCCAACTACAGGGAACCAATTCACCCCTCCACTTT; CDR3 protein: CASGQLQGTNSPLHF
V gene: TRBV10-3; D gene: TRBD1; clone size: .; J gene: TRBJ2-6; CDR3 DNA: TGTGCCATGTTGACAGGGGCTGGGGCCAACGTCCTGACTTTC; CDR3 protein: CAMLTGAGANVLTF
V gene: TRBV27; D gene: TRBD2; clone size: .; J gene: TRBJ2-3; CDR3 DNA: TGTGCCAGCAGTTTAGCGGGAGGATACCCAGATACGCAGTATTTT; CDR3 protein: CASSLAGGYPDTQYF
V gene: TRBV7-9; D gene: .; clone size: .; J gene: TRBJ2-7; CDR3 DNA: TGTGCCAGCAGCTTAGATGTGGGCCGTTTGGAGCAGTACTTC; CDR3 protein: CASSLDVGRLEQYF
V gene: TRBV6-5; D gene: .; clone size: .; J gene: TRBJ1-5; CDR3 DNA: TGTGCCAGCAGCCCCCGACCGGGGAGTCAGCCCCAGCATTTT; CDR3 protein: CASSPRPGSQPQHF